This T cell receptor (beta chain) was recorded in a study of blood T cell repertoires in COVID-19. The germline gives CDR1 SGHDN, CDR2 FVKESK. Trimming left V 0 bases short and J 1 base short, with 9 bases between. The CDR3 runs to 15 residues. How the authors handled the data: Reference gene primer amplification in the assay estimated nucleated cell counts. Some clones are missing from TCRdb's copy, which holds only in-frame ones; the method was immunoSEQ multiplex PCR. That table is the source of V, J and clone size, and D and trimming were worked out from the DNA. The table includes 110,000 to 150,000 clones, around 78% detected once.

The chain employs TRBV14 and TRBJ1-1; no definite D call. This TCR came from a woman aged 60 to 75 with acute or convalescent COVID-19. Sequencing used peripheral blood. CDR3 sequence (DNA): TGTGCCAGCAGCCAAGAGAGGGTAAGGAACACTGAAGCTTTCTTT. This translates into CASSQERVRNTEAFF.